This entry features one TCR beta chain sequence. This entry is derived from a study of blood T cell repertoires in COVID-19. Germline trimming cut 8 bases from V and 3 bases from J; bases unmatched to any gene: 8. CDR3 length equals 15 residues. In germline, CDR1 is SNHLY, CDR2 FYNNEI. As originally analysed: By means of reference gene primer amplification, nucleated cell counts were estimated. TCRdb keeps only in-frame clones here, not all; method: immunoSEQ multiplex PCR. V and J calls and clone size are copied from that table; D and trimming were computed from the DNA. This table has over 70,000 clones, about 90% appearing once.

Input material: peripheral blood. The chain combines TRBV2 with TRBJ1-5; TRBD1 matches 9 bases. The TCR comes from an elderly woman with active or convalescent COVID-19. The CDR3 protein is CASVGGQGPNQPQHF. The CDR3 DNA reads TGTGCCAGCGTGGGGGGACAGGGACCCAATCAGCCCCAGCATTTT. The full variable domain, with the rest looked up from reference TRBV2 and TRBJ1-5, is EPEVTQTPSHQVTQMGQEVILRCVPISNHLYFYWYRQILGQKVEFLVSFYNNEISEKSEIFDDQFSVERPDGSNFTLKIRSTKLEDSAMYFCASVGGQGPNQPQHFGDGTRLSIL.